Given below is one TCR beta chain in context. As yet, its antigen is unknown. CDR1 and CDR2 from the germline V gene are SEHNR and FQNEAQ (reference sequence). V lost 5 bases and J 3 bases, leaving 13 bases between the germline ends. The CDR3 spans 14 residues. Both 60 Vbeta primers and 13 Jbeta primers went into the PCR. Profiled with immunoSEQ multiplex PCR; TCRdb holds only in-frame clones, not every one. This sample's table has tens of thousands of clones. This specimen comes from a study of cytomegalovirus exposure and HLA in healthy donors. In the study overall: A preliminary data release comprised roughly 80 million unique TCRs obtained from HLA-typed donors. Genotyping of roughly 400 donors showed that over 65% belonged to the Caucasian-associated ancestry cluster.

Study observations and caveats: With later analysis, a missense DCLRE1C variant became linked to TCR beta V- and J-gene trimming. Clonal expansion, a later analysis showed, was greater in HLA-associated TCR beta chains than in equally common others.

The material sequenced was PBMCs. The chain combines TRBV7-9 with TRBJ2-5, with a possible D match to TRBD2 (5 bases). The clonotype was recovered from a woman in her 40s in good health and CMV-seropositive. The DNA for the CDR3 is TGTGCCAGCAGCGATGCACTAGGAGAAGAGACCCAGTACTTC. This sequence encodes CASSDALGEETQYF.